These 24 T cell receptor beta chains came from one sample sequenced in a study of CD8 T cells in ankylosing spondylitis. TCRdb reprocessed the 5' RACE reads with MiXCR, giving one entry per CDR3 protein. Here the sample spans about 240,000 distinct CDR3 sequences, approximately 8% being singletons. The sequenced material came from blood, either unsorted or a sorted T cell fraction (not recorded which). The source of these receptors is a female donor with ankylosing spondylitis or in good health (not recorded which).

This clonotype was observed many times. This chain joins TRBV7-6 and TRBJ1-5; unclear D gene. The CDR3 sequence is 14 residues long. Trimming cost V 5 bases and J 3 bases, with 11 bases left between them. Germline assignment: CDR1 SGHVS and CDR2 FNYEAQ. Written as DNA, the CDR3 is TGTGCCAGCAGCGCGAACGCCGACAATCAGCCCCAGCATTTT. Protein: CASSANADNQPQHF.

This clonotype was observed many times. The V call is TRBV3-1, the J call TRBJ1-2; D gene uncertain. The length of the CDR3 is 13 residues. The germline gives CDR1 LGHDT, CDR2 YNNKEL (reference sequence). Trimming took 3 bases from V and 2 from J, leaving 7 bases between them. The CDR3 nucleotides are TGTGCCAGCAGCCACTCCAGGAACTATGGCTACACCTTC. It specifies CASSHSRNYGYTF.

This clonotype was recorded many times. The chain couples TRBV20-1 to TRBJ2-2; possibly TRBD1 for D (5 bases). Germline assignment: CDR1 DFQATT and CDR2 SNEGSKA (reference sequence). This CDR3 is built from 13 residues. V gave up 4 bases and J gave up 6 bases, with 12 bases separating them. The CDR3: CSAMARGSGELFF. The CDR3, as DNA: TGCAGTGCTATGGCTAGGGGCTCCGGGGAGCTGTTTTTT.

The chain combines TRBV12-3 or TRBV12-4 with TRBJ1-2; 8 bases agree with TRBD1. This CDR3 has 15 residues. V was clipped by 4 bases and J by 3 bases; unmatched bases: 7. As DNA, the CDR3 is TGTGCCAGCAGTTCCCACAGGGGGTCATACTATGGCTACACCTTC. Protein: CASSSHRGSYYGYTF.

This clonotype was counted at least ten times. J is TRBJ2-1 and V is TRBV10-3; possible D gene TRBD1, 6 bases. V lost 2 bases and J 12 bases, leaving 14 bases between the germline ends. From germline, CDR1 is ENHRY and CDR2 SYGVKD. This CDR3 region has 13 residues. In DNA form, the CDR3 reads TGTGCCATCAGTGAGCCGAACAGGGAAGGGCAGTTCTTC. Translated: CAISEPNREGQFF.

This clonotype was seen more than once but under ten times. The rearrangement uses TRBV18 and TRBJ1-2; D remains unclear. Germline V gene lookup returns CDR1 KGHSH and CDR2 LQKENI. Trimming took off 1 base at V and 8 bases at J, with 11 bases between the two ends. This CDR3 contains 13 residues. The CDR3 protein is CASSPRRATGYTF. CDR3 in DNA: TGTGCCAGCTCACCACGGAGGGCCACGGGCTACACCTTC.

This clonotype was seen at least ten times. CDR3 region: CSVGETGLNYGYTF. CDR3 DNA: TGCAGCGTTGGAGAGACGGGACTTAACTATGGCTACACCTTC. This chain links TRBV29-1 with TRBJ1-2; D might be TRBD1 (5 bases). The germline CDR1 and CDR2 sequences are SQVTM and ANQGSEA. The CDR3 contains 14 residues. Trimming shortened V by 4 bases and J by 1 base, and 13 bases separated the two germline ends.

In this sample, this clonotype turned up many times. CDR3 DNA: TGCGCCAGCGGATGGGCGGGAAGCGATGGCTACACCTTC. Translated, it gives CASGWAGSDGYTF. The chain recombines TRBV5-1 with TRBJ1-2; D remains ambiguous. This CDR3 spans 13 amino acids. In germline, CDR1 is SGHRS, CDR2 YFSETQ. V lost 7 bases and J lost 6, with 16 bases in between.

This clonotype came up many times. This chain uses TRBV12-3 or TRBV12-4 with TRBJ2-1; TRBD2 aligns across 9 bases. This CDR3 region has 13 residues. The V segment lost 3 bases and the J segment 9 bases; nucleotides outside the gene matches: 3. CDR3 amino acids: CASSFRSGSEQFF. The CDR3 DNA follows: TGTGCCAGCAGTTTCCGTAGCGGGAGTGAGCAGTTCTTC.

This clonotype was seen at least ten times. The chain recombines TRBV7-2 with TRBJ2-2; unclear D gene. This CDR3 is 13 amino acids long. The germline gives CDR1 SGHTA, CDR2 FQGNSA. V was cut by 6 bases and J by 6 bases, with 11 bases left in between. CDR3 coding DNA: TGTGCCAGCAGTCCCCCGAAGCCCGGGGAGCTGTTTTTT. This sequence encodes CASSPPKPGELFF.

In regard to this clonotype: A much larger clone differs from this one at a single base, so this may be a read error. The rearrangement joins TRBV7-2 to TRBJ2-1; tentatively, D is TRBD1 or TRBD2 (5 bases each). This CDR3 spans 16 amino acids. V lost 1 base to trimming and J lost 7 bases, with 17 bases between them. Germline V gene data show CDR1 as SGHTA and CDR2 as FQGNSA. The CDR3 loop is CTSSLEGRIAWNEQFF. CDR3 nucleotides: TGTACCAGCAGCTTAGAGGGACGGATCGCATGGAATGAGCAGTTCTTC.

This clonotype was seen repeatedly, ten times or more. V is TRBV12-5 and J is TRBJ1-5; TRBD1 agrees at 9 bases. The CDR3 runs to 16 residues. The V segment lost 1 base and the J segment 7 bases; nucleotides outside the gene matches: 8. Germline values: CDR1 LGHNT, CDR2 FRNRAP. The CDR3 is CASGLDPRQGGQPQHF. In DNA, the CDR3 is TGTGCTAGTGGTTTGGACCCCCGACAGGGGGGCCAGCCCCAGCATTTT.

This clonotype has a count of ten or more. The CDR3 protein is CASSTTSGRGNEQFF. CDR3 DNA sequence: TGTGCCAGCAGTACGACTAGCGGGAGGGGGAATGAGCAGTTCTTC. This rearrangement joins TRBV7-3 to TRBJ2-1; 14 bases align to TRBD2. Germline assignment: CDR1 SGHTA and CDR2 FQGTGA. The CDR3 spans 15 residues. J gave up 7 bases and V 6 bases, and 5 bases lay outside the gene matches.

This clonotype was observed at least ten times. The gene calls are TRBV20-1 and TRBJ2-5; 9 bases align to TRBD1. Germline assignment: CDR1 DFQATT and CDR2 SNEGSKA (reference sequence). Trimming took 6 bases from V and 5 from J; bases not matched to a gene: 10. CDR3 size: 14 residues. The CDR3 here is CSAPRQGVGETQYF. CDR3 sequence (DNA): TGCAGTGCGCCGAGACAGGGGGTGGGCGAGACCCAGTACTTC.

This clonotype appeared many times. The gene calls are TRBV20-1 and TRBJ2-1; 8 nucleotides align to TRBD2. The CDR3 sequence is 11 residues long. Per the germline V gene, CDR1 is DFQATT and CDR2 is SNEGSKA (reference sequence). The CDR3 reads CSKGGRSEQFF. The CDR3 DNA follows: TGCAGCAAAGGCGGGAGGTCTGAGCAGTTCTTC.

V is TRBV20-1 and J is TRBJ2-7; 9 nucleotides line up with TRBD2. Germline V gene data show CDR1 as DFQATT and CDR2 as SNEGSKA (reference sequence). Losses at the gene ends were 0 bases for V and 7 bases for J; bases not matched to a gene: 16. The CDR3 is made up of 17 amino acids. Written as DNA, the CDR3 is TGCAGTGCTAGAGATCGTAGTAGCGGGAGACTAGCTGGAGAGCAGTACTTC. It is translated as CSARDRSSGRLAGEQYF.

Ten or more counts support this clonotype. The chain is built from TRBV5-1 and TRBJ2-1; 7 bases are shared with TRBD2. The trim removed 3 bases at V and 5 bases at J, leaving 2 bases unmatched. CDR3 length: 13 amino acids. Germline lookup yields CDR1 SGHRS and CDR2 YFSETQ. CDR3 sequence (DNA): TGCGCCAGCAGCTGGGGAGGGAACAATGAGCAGTTCTTC. Translation: CASSWGGNNEQFF.

This clonotype was recorded many times. V gene TRBV15 combines with J gene TRBJ2-1; D gene ambiguous. Trimming shortened V by 0 bases and J by 0 bases, and 9 bases separated the two germline ends. Germline V CDR1 and CDR2: LNHNV, YYDKDF (reference sequence). The CDR3 has 16 amino acids. The CDR3 protein is CATSRDWGSSYNEQFF. The CDR3 DNA is TGTGCCACCAGCAGAGATTGGGGAAGCTCCTACAATGAGCAGTTCTTC.

This clonotype was found many times. The chain links TRBV7-9 to TRBJ2-5, with D hard to call. Germline-derived CDR1 and CDR2 are SEHNR and FQNEAQ (reference sequence). CDR3 length: 13 amino acids. V was shortened by 1 base and J by 5 bases, with 8 bases between the two germline ends. The CDR3 DNA follows: TGTGCCAGCAGCTTAGGGACCTACGAGACCCAGTACTTC. Protein sequence: CASSLGTYETQYF.

This clonotype was counted at least ten times. The J gene is TRBJ2-5, the V gene TRBV7-2, with no clear D. CDR1 and CDR2 (germline): SGHTA, FQGNSA. The CDR3 is 13 residues long. V was cut by 3 bases and J by 5 bases, with 10 bases left in between. In nucleotides, the CDR3 is TGTGCCAGCAGCTTCACACCCCAGGAGACCCAGTACTTC. Amino acid sequence: CASSFTPQETQYF.

This clonotype was detected ten times or more. CDR3 amino acids: CASSRSADTQYF. DNA for the CDR3: TGTGCCAGCAGTCGCTCAGCGGATACGCAGTATTTT. This rearrangement joins TRBV7-9 to TRBJ2-3; D uncertain. Germline values: CDR1 SEHNR, CDR2 FQNEAQ (reference sequence). V was trimmed by 6 bases and J by 6 bases, leaving 10 bases between them. CDR3 size: 12 residues.

This clonotype appeared many times. At one end, the junction sequence differs from germline, possibly due to a read error. This chain joins TRBV3-1 and TRBJ2-7; 7 bases match TRBD2. Germline V gene sequence: CDR1 LGHDT, CDR2 YNNKEL (reference sequence). This CDR3 has 13 residues. Written as DNA, the CDR3 is TGTGCCAGCAGCCACGACACCGGGACTACGGTGGACTTC. It codes for CASSHDTGTTVDF.

This clonotype appeared many times. The J gene is TRBJ2-3, the V gene TRBV20-1; TRBD2 matches at 10 bases. With V trimmed by 3 bases and J by 2 bases, 14 bases remained unmatched. The germline gives CDR1 DFQATT, CDR2 SNEGSKA (reference sequence). CDR3 size: 18 residues. CDR3 sequence: CSASAPPGLANFTDTQYF. Written as DNA, the CDR3 is TGCAGTGCTAGCGCTCCACCGGGACTAGCGAATTTCACAGATACGCAGTATTTT.

There are many counts of this clonotype. The rearrangement joins TRBV6-2 or TRBV6-3 to TRBJ2-2; 8 bases are shared with TRBD1. This CDR3 has 16 residues. V dropped 2 bases and J dropped 6; count of bases not matched to a gene: 8. CDR1 is MNHEY and CDR2 is SVGEGT in the germline V gene. CDR3 in amino acids: CASSYRGRGRSGELFF. The CDR3 DNA reads TGTGCCAGCAGTTACCGAGGCAGGGGGCGATCCGGGGAGCTGTTTTTT.